Listed here are 21 T cell receptor beta chains from one sample, sequenced in a study of beta chain features in type 1 diabetes. The isolated RNA, all of it, was reverse transcribed, so expressed TCRB transcripts were what got sequenced. Some clones are missing from TCRdb's copy, which holds only in-frame ones; the method was immunoSEQ multiplex PCR. Of approximately 170,000 clones listed, approximately 8% are singletons. Study-level results: Type 1 diabetes patients had moderately but significantly shorter TCRB CDR3s in all four CD4+ subsets.

What these receptors recognize is not known. Sequencing input: central memory CD4+ T cells from blood. The receptor source for this set is a man between 18 and 29 years old with type 1 diabetes.

The chain's CDR3 is CASSFLAGELFF. The CDR3 nucleotides are TGTGCCAGCAGCTTCCTAGCCGGGGAGCTGTTTTTT. V usage is TRBV6-1 and J usage is TRBJ2-2; no clear D gene. CDR3 length: 12 amino acids. V was shortened by 6 bases and J by 6 bases, with 8 bases between the two germline ends. Per germline, CDR1 MNHNS and CDR2 SASEGT.

This chain uses TRBV6-5 with TRBJ2-3, with TRBD1 matching 7 bases. Looked up from germline, CDR1 is MNHEY and CDR2 is SVGAGI. V shed 6 bases, J shed 2 bases, and the junction held 5 bases outside the gene matches. This CDR3 has 14 residues. The CDR3 bases are TGTGCCAGCAGACACAGGGGCGCCACAGATACGCAGTATTTT. Protein product: CASRHRGATDTQYF.

The chain uses TRBV27 and TRBJ2-3; 9 nucleotides line up with TRBD1. J lost 2 bases, V lost 5 bases, and 8 bases had no gene match. The CDR3 runs to 16 residues. Germline CDR1 and CDR2: MNHEY and SMNVEV (reference sequence). The DNA for the CDR3 is TGTGCCAGCAGTGCCGGGACAGGGTTTTTCACAGATACGCAGTATTTT. Translating it yields CASSAGTGFFTDTQYF.

The rearrangement uses TRBV29-1 and TRBJ2-5; D gene unclear. Trimming stripped 3 bases from V and 4 bases from J, with 12 bases between. CDR3 length: 13 amino acids. Germline CDR1 reads SQVTM; CDR2 reads ANQGSEA. Here the CDR3 reads CSVDSSGGETQYF. DNA of the CDR3: TGCAGCGTTGACTCCTCGGGTGGAGAGACCCAGTACTTC. Full variable domain (missing parts from reference TRBV29-1 and TRBJ2-5): SAVISQKPSRDICQRGTSLTIQCQVDSQVTMMFWYRQQPGQSLTLIATANQGSEATYESGFVIDKFPISRPNLTFSTLTVSNMSPEDSSIYLCSVDSSGGETQYFGPGTRLLVL.

The sample holds a few counts of this clone. The rearrangement links TRBV4-2 to TRBJ2-1; 9 nucleotides match TRBD2. Germline lookup yields CDR1 LGHNA and CDR2 YNFKEQ. This CDR3 contains 14 residues. Trimming removed 8 bases from V and 9 bases from J; junction bases left unmatched: 11. The CDR3 reads CASSGREGGPEQFF. CDR3 bases: TGTGCCAGCTCCGGGCGGGAGGGTGGACCTGAGCAGTTCTTC.

The chain employs TRBV11-2 and TRBJ1-4, with D hard to call. Looked up from germline, CDR1 is SGHAT and CDR2 is FQNNGV. The V end was cut by 3 bases, the J end by 4 bases, with 9 bases between. The CDR3 extends over 14 amino acids. CDR3 amino acids: CASSLSDYNEKLFF. In DNA, the CDR3 is TGTGCCAGCAGCTTGTCGGACTATAATGAAAAACTGTTTTTT.

The chain is built from TRBV6-5 and TRBJ2-1, with TRBD2 matching over 11 bases. V dropped 5 bases and J dropped 9; count of bases not matched to a gene: 9. Germline loops: CDR1 MNHEY, CDR2 SVGAGI. There are 15 residues in the CDR3. CDR3 loop: CASSPLAGVFGEQFF. The CDR3 DNA follows: TGTGCCAGCAGTCCACTAGCGGGGGTGTTTGGTGAGCAGTTCTTC.

This clone was counted between two and nine times. The rearrangement joins TRBV28 to TRBJ2-7, with TRBD2 matching over 10 bases. The CDR3 sequence is 15 residues long. Germline loops: CDR1 MDHEN, CDR2 SYDVKM. V was pared by 7 bases and J by 5 bases, with 11 bases of the junction left unmatched. DNA for the CDR3: TGTGCCAGCATTCCTGGGGTAGCGGGAGGCGACGAGCAGTACTTC. Encoded protein: CASIPGVAGGDEQYF.

This clone was seen a few times. V gene TRBV5-4 combines with J gene TRBJ2-3, with 8 bases identical to TRBD2. V lost 4 bases to trimming and J lost 0 bases; unmatched junction nucleotides: 10. CDR3 size: 17 residues. CDR1 and CDR2 from the germline V gene are SGHNT and YYREEE (reference sequence). This CDR3 reads CASSDKLSGGSTDTQYF. The CDR3 coding sequence is TGTGCCAGCAGCGATAAGTTAAGCGGGGGAAGCACAGATACGCAGTATTTT.

The V and J genes are TRBV27 and TRBJ2-3; TRBD1 is a possible D gene (5 bases). The V end lost 4 bases, the J end lost 5 bases, and 13 bases lay between the germline ends. Germline CDR1 is MNHEY and CDR2 is SMNVEV (reference sequence). The CDR3 totals 14 residues. The CDR3, as DNA: TGTGCCAGCAGTTACACAGGAGATCGAGATACGCAGTATTTT. This encodes CASSYTGDRDTQYF.

This clone was seen more than once but under ten times. This sample includes further DNA sequences coding for the same CDR3. This chain joins TRBV7-2 and TRBJ2-3, with a possible D match to TRBD2 (6 bases). From germline, CDR1 is SGHTA and CDR2 FQGNSA. The CDR3 runs 14 residues. The germline V and J ends were trimmed by 4 bases and 4 bases, with 12 bases remaining between them. Written as DNA, the CDR3 is TGTGCCAGCAGCTCGACCGGAGGGCCAGATACGCAGTATTTT. Translating gives CASSSTGGPDTQYF. Full variable domain (rest looked up from reference TRBV7-2 and TRBJ2-3): GAGVSQSPSNKVTEKGKDVELRCDPISGHTALYWYRQSLGQGLEFLIYFQGNSAPDKSGLPSDRFSAERTGGSVSTLTIQRTQQEDSAVYLCASSSTGGPDTQYFGPGTRLTVL.

With regard to this clone: Other DNA sequences in the sample encode the same CDR3. The J gene is TRBJ2-3, the V gene TRBV29-1, with D perhaps TRBD1 (6 bases). In germline, CDR1 is SQVTM, CDR2 ANQGSEA. This CDR3 region has 12 residues. With 7 bases removed from V and 0 bases from J, the gap between germline ends came to 8 bases. Here the CDR3 reads CSGGQSTDTQYF. The CDR3 nucleotides read TGCAGCGGAGGACAGAGCACAGATACGCAGTATTTT.

This clone was found a few times. The chain links TRBV10-3 to TRBJ2-2; TRBD2 might be the D (6 bases). With 1 base removed from V and 0 bases from J, the gap between germline ends came to 9 bases. The germline CDR1 and CDR2 sequences are ENHRY and SYGVKD. The CDR3 runs to 16 residues. The CDR3 loop reads CAISELRLANTGELFF. CDR3 DNA sequence: TGTGCCATCAGTGAGTTACGACTAGCGAACACCGGGGAGCTGTTTTTT.

This clone was counted between two and nine times. The chain couples TRBV4-3 to TRBJ2-4, with 7 bases aligning to TRBD1. The V segment lost 0 bases and the J segment 0 bases; nucleotides outside the gene matches: 8. Per germline, CDR1 LGHNA and CDR2 YSLEER. This CDR3 contains 18 residues. The CDR3 coding sequence is TGCGCCAGCAGCCAAGATGGGACAGTATCCACAGCCAAAAACATTCAGTACTTC. Encoded protein: CASSQDGTVSTAKNIQYF.

The genes are TRBV6-5 and TRBJ2-2, with D perhaps matching TRBD1 (5 bases). From germline, CDR1 is MNHEY and CDR2 SVGAGI. This CDR3 has 14 amino acids. The V gene lost 7 bases and the J gene lost 0 bases, with 9 bases spanning the gap. CDR3 in DNA: TGTGCCAGCACAGGGCCGGCGAACACCGGGGAGCTGTTTTTT. Translating gives CASTGPANTGELFF.

This clone was counted only a few times. The chain links TRBV11-2 to TRBJ2-7, with D perhaps TRBD2 (5 bases). V shed 8 bases and J shed 1 base, with 18 bases lying between them. CDR1 and CDR2 from the germline V gene are SGHAT and FQNNGV. This CDR3 spans 15 amino acids. CDR3 protein: CASLDTAGWSYEQYF. CDR3 nucleotide sequence: TGTGCCAGCCTTGATACGGCGGGTTGGTCCTACGAGCAGTACTTC.

CDR3 DNA sequence: TGCGCCAGCAGCATGAAGGAAGCGGGGGGCTCAATCTACGAGCAGTACTTC. This encodes CASSMKEAGGSIYEQYF. V gene TRBV5-1 combines with J gene TRBJ2-7; 9 nucleotides line up with TRBD2. Trimming at V came to 4 bases and at J to 3 bases, leaving 14 bases not matched to a gene. The CDR3 is 17 residues long. Germline V gene lookup returns CDR1 SGHRS and CDR2 YFSETQ.

Ten or more counts support this clone. V and J are TRBV14 and TRBJ1-1; the D gene is possibly TRBD1 (5 bases). The CDR3 has 15 residues. Looked up from germline, CDR1 is SGHDN and CDR2 is FVKESK. The V end lost 4 bases, the J end lost 3 bases, and 15 bases lay between the germline ends. The CDR3 DNA follows: TGTGCCAGCAGCCCCAACAGGTGGATTGACACTGAAGCTTTCTTT. It encodes CASSPNRWIDTEAFF.

The chain recombines TRBV18 with TRBJ2-1; the match to TRBD2 covers 7 bases. Trimming at V came to 3 bases and at J to 4 bases, leaving 6 bases not matched to a gene. The length of the CDR3 is 15 residues. Germline values: CDR1 KGHSH, CDR2 LQKENI. The CDR3 coding sequence is TGTGCCAGCTCACCCGAGCGGGACCTTTACAATGAGCAGTTCTTC. It translates to CASSPERDLYNEQFF.

This clone has only a few counts. This sequence joins TRBV6-1 and TRBJ2-7; 8 bases are a match to TRBD2. The CDR3 is 13 amino acids. V lost 4 bases to trimming and J lost 6 bases; unmatched junction nucleotides: 5. The germline V gene has CDR1 MNHNS and CDR2 SASEGT. CDR3 DNA: TGTGCCAGCAGTGCAGGCGGGAGGTCCGAGCAGTACTTC. It specifies CASSAGGRSEQYF.

At least ten counts were recorded for this clone. This chain links TRBV11-2 with TRBJ2-7; D call uncertain. Trimming left V 4 bases short and J 5 bases short, with 6 bases between. This CDR3 contains 11 residues. Germline V gives CDR1 SGHAT, CDR2 FQNNGV. CDR3 loop: CASSSADEQYF. In DNA, the CDR3 is TGTGCCAGCAGCTCCGCAGACGAGCAGTACTTC.